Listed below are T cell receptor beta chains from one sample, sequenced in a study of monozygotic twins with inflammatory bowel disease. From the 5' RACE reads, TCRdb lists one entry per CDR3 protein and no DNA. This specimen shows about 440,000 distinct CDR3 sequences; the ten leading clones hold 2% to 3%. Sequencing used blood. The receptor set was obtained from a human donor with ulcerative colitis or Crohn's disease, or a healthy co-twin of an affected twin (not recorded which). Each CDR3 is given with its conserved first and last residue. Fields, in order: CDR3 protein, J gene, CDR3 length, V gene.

CDR3: CASSEVADTQYF; J: TRBJ2-3; length: 12; V: TRBV6-1
CDR3: CASSLESPGNTEAFF; J: TRBJ1-1; length: 15; V: TRBV5-1
CDR3: CSAPDRGWQETQYF; J: TRBJ2-5; length: 14; V: TRBV20-1
CDR3: CASSPSPGGGQAEAFF; J: TRBJ1-1; length: 16; V: TRBV7-6
CDR3: CSVEWAITDTQYF; J: TRBJ2-3; length: 13; V: TRBV29-1
CDR3: CASSLDRVNIQYF; J: TRBJ2-4; length: 13; V: TRBV5-6
CDR3: CASRGAYRADTQYF; J: TRBJ2-3; length: 14; V: TRBV6-1
CDR3: CASSLPPGQGRRTEAFF; J: TRBJ1-1; length: 17; V: TRBV6-5
CDR3: CASSQDASGGYEQYF; J: TRBJ2-7; length: 15; V: TRBV4-1
CDR3: CSGTGQFSGRAFF; J: TRBJ1-1; length: 13; V: TRBV29-1
CDR3: CASSLGNSYPPDTQYF; J: TRBJ2-3; length: 16; V: TRBV7-2
CDR3: CASSLGAGVDTDTQYF; J: TRBJ2-3; length: 16; V: TRBV5-1
CDR3: CASSITDTGELFF; J: TRBJ2-2; length: 13; V: TRBV6-5
CDR3: CASSLDASAGSYEQYF; J: TRBJ2-7; length: 16; V: TRBV5-5
CDR3: CASSSGPMNTEAFF; J: TRBJ1-1; length: 14; V: TRBV12-3/TRBV12-4
CDR3: CSASGQEGTDTQYF; J: TRBJ2-3; length: 14; V: TRBV20-1
CDR3: CASSQVSVQGSYGYTF; J: TRBJ1-2; length: 16; V: TRBV4-1
CDR3: CASSHPRDTDTQYF; J: TRBJ2-3; length: 14; V: TRBV5-1
CDR3: CASSLGERGELFF; J: TRBJ2-2; length: 13; V: TRBV27
CDR3: CASSQTTGRLSEQYF; J: TRBJ2-7; length: 15; V: TRBV7-2
CDR3: CASRKGGGLQTQYF; J: TRBJ2-5; length: 14; V: TRBV12-3/TRBV12-4
CDR3: CSVQIQGILYEQYF; J: TRBJ2-7; length: 14; V: TRBV29-1
CDR3: CASSLRRSSYNEQFF; J: TRBJ2-1; length: 15; V: TRBV12-3/TRBV12-4
CDR3: CASIQTGAADTGELFF; J: TRBJ2-2; length: 16; V: TRBV5-1
CDR3: CASGRDNEQFF; J: TRBJ2-1; length: 11; V: TRBV12-5
CDR3: CASSPKGAATGGYQPQHF; J: TRBJ1-5; length: 18; V: TRBV4-2
CDR3: CSASLGTSGTYEQYF; J: TRBJ2-7; length: 15; V: TRBV20-1
CDR3: CASSLRSGRGDTQYF; J: TRBJ2-3; length: 15; V: TRBV28
CDR3: CSAGTSGGADTQYF; J: TRBJ2-3; length: 14; V: TRBV20-1
CDR3: CAISESHGTGELFF; J: TRBJ2-2; length: 14; V: TRBV10-3
CDR3: CSARDGPGYTF; J: TRBJ1-2; length: 11; V: TRBV20-1
CDR3: CSVEGDGETQYF; J: TRBJ2-5; length: 12; V: TRBV29-1
CDR3: CASSRTSGRVDEQYF; J: TRBJ2-7; length: 15; V: TRBV7-9
CDR3: CSACQHQPQHF; J: TRBJ1-5; length: 11; V: TRBV20-1
CDR3: CASSERRNEKLFF; J: TRBJ1-4; length: 13; V: TRBV19
CDR3: CASSPTGQGRSGAFF; J: TRBJ1-1; length: 15; V: TRBV5-1
CDR3: CASSLIGSGSFTDTQYF; J: TRBJ2-3; length: 17; V: TRBV5-4
CDR3: CASSIAQTGPHNEQFF; J: TRBJ2-1; length: 16; V: TRBV19
CDR3: CASSLAGAGQPYEQYF; J: TRBJ2-7; length: 16; V: TRBV7-2
CDR3: CASSSPVESSGANVLTF; J: TRBJ2-6; length: 17; V: TRBV5-5
CDR3: CASSLNRDEQFF; J: TRBJ2-1; length: 12; V: TRBV3-1
CDR3: CASSQDRRTDTQYF; J: TRBJ2-3; length: 14; V: TRBV4-2
CDR3: CASSQVLEKLFF; J: TRBJ1-4; length: 12; V: TRBV4-1
CDR3: CASSLPGHRLNEQYF; J: TRBJ2-7; length: 15; V: TRBV7-9